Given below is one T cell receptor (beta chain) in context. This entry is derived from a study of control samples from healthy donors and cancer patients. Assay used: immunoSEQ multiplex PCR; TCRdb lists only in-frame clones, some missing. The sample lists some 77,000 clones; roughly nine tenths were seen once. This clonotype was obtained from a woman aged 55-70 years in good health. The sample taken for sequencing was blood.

CDR3 amino acids: CASSPDYRVTYEQYF. As DNA, the CDR3 is TGTGCCAGCAGCCCGGATTACAGGGTTACCTACGAGCAGTACTTC. The chain uses TRBV14 and TRBJ2-7, with D maybe TRBD1 (6 bases). CDR3 length: 15 residues. V lost 4 bases to trimming and J lost 2 bases, with 15 bases between them. Germline loops: CDR1 SGHDN, CDR2 FVKESK.